This T cell receptor beta chain was sequenced in a study of cytomegalovirus exposure and HLA in healthy donors. Germline assignment: CDR1 MNHEY and CDR2 SVGAGI. This CDR3 has 15 amino acids. Germline trimming cut 5 bases from V and 4 bases from J; bases unmatched to any gene: 7. The PCR used 60 Vbeta and 13 Jbeta primers. Produced via immunoSEQ multiplex PCR; TCRdb's table is partial and in-frame only. The table records tens of thousands of clones, 67% of them present only once. V is TRBV6-5 and J is TRBJ1-5; TRBD1 matches at 8 bases. The clonotype comes from a woman in her 50s in good health and CMV-seropositive. Material: PBMCs. The CDR3 loop is CASSTDRAPNQPQHF. The DNA of the CDR3 is TGTGCCAGCAGTACGGACAGGGCTCCAAATCAGCCCCAGCATTTT.